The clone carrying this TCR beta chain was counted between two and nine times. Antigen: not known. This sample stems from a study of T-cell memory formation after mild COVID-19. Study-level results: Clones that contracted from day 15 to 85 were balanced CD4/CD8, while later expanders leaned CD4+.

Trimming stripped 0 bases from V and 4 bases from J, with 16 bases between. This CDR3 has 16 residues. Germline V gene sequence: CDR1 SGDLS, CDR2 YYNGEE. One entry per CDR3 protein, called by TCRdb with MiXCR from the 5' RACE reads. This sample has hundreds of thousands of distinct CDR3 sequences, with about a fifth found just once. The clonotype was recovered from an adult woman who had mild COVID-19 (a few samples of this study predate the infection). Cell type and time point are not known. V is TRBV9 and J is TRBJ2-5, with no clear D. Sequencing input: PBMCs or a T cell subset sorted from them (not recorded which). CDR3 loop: CASSVAPLSQGETQYF. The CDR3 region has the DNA TGTGCCAGCAGCGTAGCCCCTTTGTCCCAAGGAGAGACCCAGTACTTC.